This entry lists 18 T cell receptor beta chains sequenced from one sample in a study of blood T cell repertoires in COVID-19. Data came from immunoSEQ multiplex PCR; TCRdb stores just in-frame clones and leaves some out. The data show nearly 25,000 clones, 80% to 90% seen once. The sample comprised peripheral blood. The source is a man between 65 and 85 years old with acute or convalescent COVID-19.

The CDR3 region is CASSPIPRGNQPQHF. The CDR3 bases are TGTGCCAGCAGTCCGATCCCACGGGGCAATCAGCCCCAGCATTTT. The genes are TRBV27 and TRBJ1-5, with D uncertain. V was pared by 5 bases and J by 2 bases, with 13 bases between. From germline, CDR1 is MNHEY and CDR2 SMNVEV (reference sequence). This CDR3 spans 15 amino acids.

With regard to this clone: The same CDR3 is also encoded by other DNA sequences in this sample. V gene TRBV4-1 combines with J gene TRBJ1-1; maybe TRBD1 (6 bases). Trimming left V 0 bases short and J 1 base short, with 6 bases between. Germline CDR1 and CDR2: MGHRA and YSYEKL. The CDR3 runs 14 residues. The CDR3 loop reads CASSQETGNTEAFF. The CDR3 bases are TGCGCCAGCAGCCAAGAGACAGGGAACACTGAAGCTTTCTTT.

This chain uses TRBV6-5 with TRBJ1-1; 8 nucleotides align to TRBD1. The CDR3 length is 13 residues. V shed 7 bases and J 4 bases; nucleotides not matched to a gene: 5. Germline V CDR1 and CDR2: MNHEY, SVGAGI. CDR3 sequence (DNA): TGTGCCAGCACCCAGGGGGCGGGCACTGAAGCTTTCTTT. Amino acids: CASTQGAGTEAFF.

V and J are TRBV6-5 and TRBJ2-1, with 12 bases lining up with TRBD1. The germline V gene has CDR1 MNHEY and CDR2 SVGAGI. With 5 bases clipped from V and 10 bases from J, the junction kept 9 bases outside the gene matches. The CDR3 is 15 residues long. For the CDR3, the DNA is TGTGCCAGCAGTCCGGGACAGGGGGCCGCGAGGGAGCAGTTCTTC. The encoded protein is CASSPGQGAAREQFF.

The chain couples TRBV13 to TRBJ1-6; D uncertain. Germline V gene lookup returns CDR1 PRHDT and CDR2 FYEKMQ (reference sequence). CDR3 length: 15 amino acids. Trimming stripped 5 bases from V and 6 bases from J, with 14 bases between. The CDR3 sequence: CASSTRTEANSPLHF. CDR3 bases: TGTGCCAGCAGCACAAGGACGGAGGCTAATTCACCCCTCCACTTT.

The J gene is TRBJ2-7, the V gene TRBV11-2; a possible D gene is TRBD2 (5 bases). Germline V lookup: CDR1 SGHAT, CDR2 FQNNGV. The length of the CDR3 is 14 residues. With 0 bases removed from V and 4 bases from J, the gap between germline ends came to 10 bases. CDR3 nucleotide sequence: TGTGCCAGCAGCTTAGATAATAGAGGGTACGAGCAGTACTTC. This gives the protein CASSLDNRGYEQYF.

Here the CDR3 reads CASSESGNTGELFF. In DNA, the CDR3 is TGTGCCAGCAGTGAATCCGGGAACACCGGGGAGCTGTTTTTT. The chain recombines TRBV6-1 with TRBJ2-2; no reliable D call. Germline V gives CDR1 MNHNS, CDR2 SASEGT. Between the trimmed V and J ends, which lost 2 bases and 1 base, there was a span of 5 bases. This CDR3 has 14 amino acids.

V gene TRBV19 combines with J gene TRBJ1-5; D is unresolved. The V and J ends lost 3 bases and 0 bases respectively, with 9 bases between them. Germline V gene lookup returns CDR1 LNHDA and CDR2 SQIVND (reference sequence). The CDR3 spans 15 residues. The CDR3 DNA sequence: TGTGCCAGTAGTATCTACCAAAATAGCAATCAGCCCCAGCATTTT. Translating gives CASSIYQNSNQPQHF.

The chain combines TRBV27 with TRBJ1-2; D remains ambiguous. V was clipped by 5 bases and J by 1 base, with 20 bases between them. In germline, CDR1 is MNHEY, CDR2 SMNVEV (reference sequence). CDR3 length equals 17 residues. CDR3 nucleotides: TGTGCCAGCAGTACTCGACTGGGTATTAGGAATAACTATGGCTACACCTTC. Amino acids: CASSTRLGIRNNYGYTF.

The chain employs TRBV5-6 and TRBJ1-2, with 7 positions matching TRBD1. J gave up 1 base and V 0 bases, and 9 bases lay outside the gene matches. Germline lookup yields CDR1 SGHDT and CDR2 YYEEEE. The CDR3 sequence is 17 residues long. The CDR3 DNA sequence: TGTGCCAGCAGCTTGGAGGGTCCAGGGGGTTATAACTATGGCTACACCTTC. Amino acid sequence: CASSLEGPGGYNYGYTF.

The chain combines TRBV27 with TRBJ2-5; D uncertain. V was shortened by 0 bases and J by 4 bases, with 6 bases between the two germline ends. Germline V CDR1 and CDR2: MNHEY, SMNVEV (reference sequence). The CDR3 is 13 residues long. For the CDR3, the DNA is TGTGCCAGCAGTTTATCGCCAGTAGAGACCCAGTACTTC. As protein: CASSLSPVETQYF.

V and J are TRBV6-6 and TRBJ2-7, with 7 bases matching TRBD1. V was clipped by 2 bases and J by 1 base; unmatched bases: 5. The length of the CDR3 is 15 residues. The germline V gene has CDR1 MNHNY and CDR2 SVGAGI (reference sequence). CDR3 nucleotides: TGTGCCAGCAGTTACGTAGAGGGGGCATCCTACGAGCAGTACTTC. Translated: CASSYVEGASYEQYF.

V and J are TRBV9 and TRBJ2-1, with a possible D match to TRBD2 (5 bases). The CDR3 loop spans 14 amino acids. The germline V gene has CDR1 SGDLS and CDR2 YYNGEE. V was cut by 4 bases and J by 8 bases, with 16 bases left in between. CDR3 protein: CASSSRNGLYEQFF. The CDR3 coding sequence is TGTGCCAGCAGCTCCCGAAACGGACTGTATGAGCAGTTCTTC.

This clone was recorded once. The CDR3 is CASSRTTDSSYNEQFF. The CDR3, as DNA: TGTGCCAGCAGCCGGACTACCGATAGCTCCTACAATGAGCAGTTCTTC. The genes are TRBV7-3 and TRBJ2-1; weak D call: TRBD2 (6 bases). Germline assignment: CDR1 SGHTA and CDR2 FQGTGA. The length of the CDR3 is 16 residues. Trimming removed 5 bases from V and 0 bases from J, with 14 bases in between.

This chain uses TRBV14 with TRBJ1-1, with D possibly being TRBD1 (6 bases). This CDR3 has 15 residues. Germline lookup yields CDR1 SGHDN and CDR2 FVKESK. V was cut by 2 bases and J by 5 bases, with 15 bases left in between. The CDR3 nucleotides are TGTGCCAGCAGCCAAAAGTGGGGGGGCGGTACTGAAGCTTTCTTT. Its translation is CASSQKWGGGTEAFF.

V is TRBV7-2 and J is TRBJ1-2, with a weak D call TRBD1 (5 bases). With 4 bases removed from V and 3 bases from J, the gap between germline ends came to 12 bases. This CDR3 has 14 residues. CDR1 and CDR2 (germline): SGHTA, FQGNSA. CDR3 amino acids: CASSYQAGDYGYTF. The DNA for the CDR3 is TGTGCCAGCAGCTATCAGGCGGGGGACTATGGCTACACCTTC.

J is TRBJ1-2 and V is TRBV6-5; weak D call: TRBD1 (5 bases). This CDR3 spans 15 amino acids. The V end lost 0 bases, the J end lost 6 bases, and 14 bases lay between the germline ends. Germline CDR1 reads MNHEY; CDR2 reads SVGAGI. The CDR3 region is CASSYSGSGLDGYTF. DNA of the CDR3: TGTGCCAGCAGTTACTCGGGCTCAGGGCTGGATGGCTACACCTTC.

This clone was seen only once. The chain combines TRBV3-1 (or the pseudogene TRBV3-2) with TRBJ2-7, with TRBD1 matching 12 bases. J lost 7 bases, V lost 4 bases, and 5 bases had no gene match. The CDR3 loop spans 14 amino acids. The germline gives CDR1 LGHDT, CDR2 YNNKEL (reference sequence). CDR3 bases: TGTGCCAGCAGCCCCAGGGACAGGGGGCGTGAGCAGTACTTC. Translation: CASSPRDRGREQYF.